Below are 20 T cell receptor delta chains sequenced from a single sample in a study of γδ T cells in repeated Plasmodium falciparum infection. TCRdb re-called the multiplex PCR reads using CATT. The data contain 75,000 to 95,000 delta-chain clones, approximately 0.92% of them singletons. Flow sorting of PBMC yielded separate Vgamma9/Vdelta2+ and Vdelta2-negative gammadelta T cell populations for bulk repertoire analysis. What was sequenced was gamma-delta T cells from blood. The receptors here all came from a pool of human donors (malaria-infected and uninfected, not separated).

The table lists this clone with many counts. A far larger clone differs by one base, so this is likely a read error. V and J are TRDV2 and TRDJ1, with 12 bases identical to TRDD3. Germline CDR1 and CDR2: GEAIGNYY and EKD. This CDR3 contains 19 residues. The CDR3 coding sequence is TGTGCCTGTGGCACCACTCCCGTACTGGGGGATACTGCCACCGATAAACTCATCTTT. Translation gives CACGTTPVLGDTATDKLIF.

This clone was seen a few times. A read error is the likely source, as a far larger clone sits one nucleotide away. This sample includes further DNA sequences coding for the same CDR3. The CDR3 nucleotides are TGTGCATGTGACACCGGGGGGATACTAACCGATAAACTCATCTTT. Protein: CACDTGGILTDKLIF. The V gene is TRDV2, the J gene TRDJ1; 9 nucleotides match TRDD3. In the absence of a J gene in TCRdb, the DNA was matched to germline to assign it here. CDR3 length equals 15 residues. The V gene's germline CDR1 is GEAIGNYY and CDR2 EKD.

This clone was counted only a few times. TCRdb has a much larger clone's protein, which differs at residue 15 from the translation of this DNA, likely because of a read error; what is shown is the protein translated from the DNA. The rearrangement joins TRDV1 to TRDJ1, with D perhaps matching TRDD3 (6 bases). Germline values: CDR1 TSWWSYY, CDR2 QGS. This CDR3 has 19 amino acids. CDR3 bases: TGTGCTCTTGGGGACCCCTCCCGGATACCTCTACCGTACACCAATAAACTCATCTTT. This translates into CALGDPSRIPLPYTNKLIF.

Regarding this clone: TCRdb shows a much larger clone's protein in place of this DNA's translation, and the two differ at residue 8, likely through a read error; the protein shown is translated from the DNA. V gene TRDV1 combines with J gene TRDJ1, with a weak D call TRDD3 (6 bases). The J gene, missing from TCRdb, was assigned here through DNA to germline matching. The ends were cut back, 0 bases at V and 0 bases at J, with 26 bases in the middle. Germline loops: CDR1 TSWWSYY, CDR2 QGS. This CDR3 comprises 21 residues. In nucleotides, the CDR3 is TGTGCTCTTGGGGAACTCACCTCCCTACTAATGGGGGGAGCCTACACCGATAAACTCATCTTT. Translating it yields CALGELTSLLMGGAYTDKLIF.

Concerning this clone itself: TCRdb pairs this DNA with a much larger clone's protein that differs at residue 9, likely a read error; the protein shown was translated from the DNA. CDR3 sequence reads: CALGELWASLRSTGGKQGETDKLIF. The CDR3 nucleotides read TGTGCTCTTGGGGAACTATGGGCGTCCCTACGTTCCACTGGGGGAAAACAGGGGGAGACCGATAAACTCATCTTT. This rearrangement joins TRDV1 to TRDJ1, with 9 bases identical to TRDD3. The J gene is not listed in TCRdb, so it was assigned here from a DNA match to germline. The V segment lost 0 bases and the J segment 2 bases; nucleotides outside the gene matches: 31. Germline CDR1 reads TSWWSYY; CDR2 reads QGS. There are 25 residues in the CDR3.

By share of the sample, this clone is medium-sized. The V and J genes are TRDV2 and TRDJ1, with a possible D match to TRDD3 (5 bases). This CDR3 has 15 amino acids. Trimming left V 0 bases short and J 0 bases short, with 10 bases between. The V gene's germline CDR1 is GEAIGNYY and CDR2 EKD. The CDR3 nucleotides are TGTGCCTGTGACACCTCTGCGGGGAACACCGATAAACTCATCTTT. As protein: CACDTSAGNTDKLIF.

DNA for the CDR3: TGTGCCTGTGATGGGGGACTGGGGGATAGTAGCGCCGATAAACTCATCTTT. Its translation is CACDGGLGDSSADKLIF. This sequence joins TRDV2 and TRDJ1; 11 bases are a match to TRDD3. TCRdb does not report a J gene; here it was assigned by matching the DNA to germline references. V shed 4 bases and J 3 bases; nucleotides not matched to a gene: 12. The CDR3 length is 17 residues. From germline, CDR1 is GEAIGNYY and CDR2 EKD.

This clone was counted between two and nine times. A far larger clone is one base from this, pointing to a likely read error. Other DNA sequences in this specimen translate into the identical CDR3. The J gene is TRDJ1, the V gene TRDV3, with 9 positions matching TRDD3. TCRdb carries no J gene annotation; the J gene was assigned here by matching the DNA with germline. The CDR3 is 18 residues long. Germline V lookup: CDR1 TVYSNPD, CDR2 GDNSRS (reference sequence). V lost 2 bases to trimming and J lost 5 bases; unmatched junction nucleotides: 21. The CDR3 DNA is TGTGCCTTTCCTTCCCCTTGCGTACTGGGGGACACGCAGGATAAACTCATCTTT. Translation: CAFPSPCVLGDTQDKLIF.

On this clone: The translation of this DNA and the TCRdb protein of a much larger clone differ at residue 11, probably owing to a read error; the protein shown here is translated from the DNA. The chain employs TRDV1 and TRDJ2, with 11 bases matching TRDD3. CDR3 length: 18 residues. Germline lookup yields CDR1 TSWWSYY and CDR2 QGS. V lost 3 bases, J lost 2 bases, and 8 bases stayed unmatched. CDR3 sequence reads: CALGDVIGGYGLTAQLFF. In nucleotides, the CDR3 is TGTGCTCTTGGGGATGTCATTGGGGGATACGGCTTGACAGCACAACTCTTCTTT.

This clone was seen only a few times. One base separates it from a far larger clone, so it is likely a read error. The sample holds other DNA sequences that translate to the same CDR3. The chain carries TRDV1 and TRDJ1; D is unresolved. TCRdb is silent on the J gene; assignment here came from matching the DNA to germline. Germline V gives CDR1 TSWWSYY, CDR2 QGS. CDR3 length: 16 amino acids. As DNA, the CDR3 is TGTGCTCTTGGGGAAACAAGGGCCGCGTACACTGATAAACTCATCTTT. Translation: CALGETRAAYTDKLIF.

Worth noting for this clone: A far larger clone is off by one base, so a read error is likely. Other DNA sequences in this sample translate to the same CDR3. This chain links TRDV1 with TRDJ1; D perhaps matches TRDD2 (6 bases). TCRdb leaves out the J gene; it was filled in here by matching the DNA to germline. The germline gives CDR1 TSWWSYY, CDR2 QGS. Trimming removed 0 bases at V and 0 bases at J, with 26 bases between. CDR3 length equals 21 residues. For the CDR3, the DNA is TGTGCTCTTGGGGAACTCCTTCCCGCACTCTGGAGCTACGATCACACCGATAAACTCATCTTT. The encoded protein is CALGELLPALWSYDHTDKLIF.

This clone has more than one count but fewer than ten. The protein held in TCRdb is that of a much larger clone and does not match this DNA's translation at residue 5, likely because of a read error; the protein shown is translated from the DNA. V is TRDV1 and J is TRDJ1; TRDD3 aligns across 7 bases. The CDR3 extends over 18 amino acids. Looked up from germline, CDR1 is TSWWSYY and CDR2 is QGS. V gave up 4 bases and J gave up 3 bases; unmatched junction bases: 17. DNA for the CDR3: TGTGCTCTTGGGGGACGTCGCCTGGGGGCTCCCAAGTCCGATAAACTCATCTTT. This sequence encodes CALGGRRLGAPKSDKLIF.

Details on this clone: A far larger clone is only one base removed, so a read error is likely. The chain is built from TRDV1 and TRDJ4; maybe TRDD3 (7 bases). TCRdb supplies no J gene; here it was assigned by aligning the nucleotide sequence to germline. The germline V gene encodes CDR1 TSWWSYY and CDR2 QGS. V was trimmed by 3 bases and J by 4 bases, leaving 30 bases between them. The CDR3 has 19 amino acids. The CDR3 here is CALGEALKSWGSYRAPLIF. The CDR3 DNA reads as TGTGCTCTTGGGGAGGCCCTTAAGTCCTGGGGGTCCTACCGAGCACCCCTGATCTTT.

This clone was counted between two and nine times. A far larger clone is a single base away, which makes a read error likely. Other nucleotide sequences from this sample produce the same CDR3. This chain connects TRDV1 to TRDJ1; TRDD3 matches 13 bases. The J gene is not listed in TCRdb, so it was assigned here from a DNA match to germline. V lost 3 bases, J lost 0 bases, and 10 bases stayed unmatched. The germline V gene encodes CDR1 TSWWSYY and CDR2 QGS. The CDR3 spans 19 residues. CDR3 sequence: CALGDFRYWGIRNTDKLIF. For the CDR3, the DNA is TGTGCTCTTGGGGACTTCCGGTACTGGGGGATACGTAACACCGATAAACTCATCTTT.

A few counts support this clone. A far more abundant clone sits one base away, making this likely a read error. The sample has other DNA sequences that encode this CDR3 too. The V and J genes are TRDV1 and TRDJ1; 8 bases agree with TRDD3. No J gene is reported in TCRdb; it was inferred here by comparing the DNA with germline. With 2 bases clipped from V and 0 bases from J, the junction kept 17 bases outside the gene matches. This CDR3 comprises 20 residues. The V gene's germline CDR1 is TSWWSYY and CDR2 QGS. This chain's CDR3 is CALGEGDTYGIRPYTDKLIF. As DNA, the CDR3 is TGTGCTCTTGGGGAAGGAGATACCTACGGGATACGGCCGTACACCGATAAACTCATCTTT.

This clone was detected a few times. TCRdb records a much larger clone's protein for this DNA, with a difference at residue 16 that likely arises from a read error; the protein given is the translation of the DNA. This rearrangement joins TRDV1 to TRDJ4, with TRDD3 identical over 10 bases. This CDR3 comprises 19 residues. Germline CDR1 and CDR2: TSWWSYY and QGS. The V gene end was trimmed by 2 bases and the J gene end by 7 bases; junction bases not matched to a gene: 22. CDR3 residues: CALGEFHFLRTGGWVDLIF. The CDR3 DNA reads as TGTGCTCTTGGGGAATTTCATTTCCTTCGTACTGGGGGATGGGTGGACCTGATCTTT.

This clone was observed a handful of times. The amino acid sequence in TCRdb belongs to a much larger clone and departs from this DNA's translation at residue 13, likely a sequencing read error; the sequence shown is translated from the DNA. This chain links TRDV1 with TRDJ1; 9 bases line up with TRDD3. Because TCRdb records no J gene, it was assigned here through a match of the DNA to germline. The CDR3 length is 19 residues. Germline V CDR1 and CDR2: TSWWSYY, QGS. The junction had 16 bases not matched to a gene; V was cut back by 4 bases and J by 1 base. The CDR3 DNA sequence: TGTGCTCTTGGGGCTCCCGGGCTGGGGGGGATACCGACCACCGATAAACTCATCTTT. Its translation: CALGAPGLGGIPTTDKLIF.

In its sample, this clone was seen a few times. TCRdb attributes to this sequence the protein of a much larger clone, which differs from the DNA translation at residue 11; a read error is likely, and the protein displayed is translated from the DNA. This chain links TRDV1 with TRDJ1; D not resolved. Matching the DNA to germline supplied the J gene, which TCRdb does not give. The germline V and J ends were trimmed by 3 bases and 0 bases, with 20 bases remaining between them. This CDR3 is 18 amino acids long. The V gene's germline CDR1 is TSWWSYY and CDR2 QGS. CDR3 bases: TGTGCTCTTGGGGACGCCCGCCTCCTGACCCTGTACACCGATAAACTCATCTTT. This gives the protein CALGDARLLTLYTDKLIF.

As concerns this clone: The translation of this DNA and the TCRdb protein of a much larger clone differ at residue 3, probably owing to a read error; the protein shown here is translated from the DNA. The V gene call reads TRDV2; no J gene was called; TRDD3, as called in the table, went unchecked against the DNA. From germline, CDR1 is GEAIGNYY and CDR2 EKD. This CDR3 is 21 amino acids long. CDR3 DNA: TGTGCCCGTGACACCGACAACTGGGGGATACGCGTCTTACCAATCACACCCCCTCGGATCTTT. This gives the protein CARDTDNWGIRVLPITPPRIF.

This clone was detected only a few times. TCRdb shows a much larger clone's protein in place of this DNA's translation, and the two differ at residue 3, likely through a read error; the protein shown is translated from the DNA. V is TRDV2 and J is TRDJ3; TRDD3 agrees at 7 bases. The J gene is not listed in TCRdb, so it was assigned here from a DNA match to germline. This CDR3 is built from 22 residues. Germline CDR1 is GEAIGNYY and CDR2 is EKD. Here the CDR3 DNA reads TGTGCCGGTGACACTTCAGGGGGATCTATATCTGGAAGCTCCTGGGACACCCGACAGATGTTTTTC. Residues: CAGDTSGGSISGSSWDTRQMFF.